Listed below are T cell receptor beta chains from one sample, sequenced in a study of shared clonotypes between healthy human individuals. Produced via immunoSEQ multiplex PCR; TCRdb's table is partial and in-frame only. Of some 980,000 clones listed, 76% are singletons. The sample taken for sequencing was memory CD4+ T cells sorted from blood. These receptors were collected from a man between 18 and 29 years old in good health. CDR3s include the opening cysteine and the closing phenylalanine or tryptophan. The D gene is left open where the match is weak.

CDR3aa: CASSQGGAANTGELFF
v_gene: TRBV4-1
d_gene: NA
j_gene: TRBJ2-2

CDR3aa: CASSFPQDNSPLHF
v_gene: TRBV28
d_gene: NA
j_gene: TRBJ1-6

CDR3aa: CSAEVGPGAFF
v_gene: TRBV29-1
d_gene: NA
j_gene: TRBJ1-1

CDR3aa: CASSLAGNANTGELFF
v_gene: TRBV7-2
d_gene: NA
j_gene: TRBJ2-2

CDR3aa: CASSPGQGSNEKLFF
v_gene: TRBV5-1
d_gene: TRBD1
j_gene: TRBJ1-4

CDR3aa: CASSLAGTGGFYEQYF
v_gene: TRBV5-1
d_gene: TRBD1
j_gene: TRBJ2-7

CDR3aa: CASSFLGGAYEQYF
v_gene: TRBV27
d_gene: NA
j_gene: TRBJ2-7

CDR3aa: CASSLALTTDTQYF
v_gene: TRBV7-9
d_gene: NA
j_gene: TRBJ2-3

CDR3aa: CASGTGGSNYGYTF
v_gene: TRBV7-9
d_gene: NA
j_gene: TRBJ1-2

CDR3aa: CASSLRDGEAFF
v_gene: TRBV11-3
d_gene: NA
j_gene: TRBJ1-1

CDR3aa: CASSPGRDTRGNTIYF
v_gene: TRBV4-1
d_gene: NA
j_gene: TRBJ1-3

CDR3aa: CASSGTGSGNTEAFF
v_gene: TRBV11-2
d_gene: NA
j_gene: TRBJ1-1

CDR3aa: CASSTGQGGTEAFF
v_gene: TRBV18
d_gene: TRBD1
j_gene: TRBJ1-1

CDR3aa: CASSLAGRKSGNTIYF
v_gene: TRBV5-1
d_gene: NA
j_gene: TRBJ1-3

CDR3aa: CASSPRTVNYEQYF
v_gene: TRBV5-8
d_gene: NA
j_gene: TRBJ2-7

CDR3aa: CASSAGRYNSPLHF
v_gene: TRBV7-3
d_gene: NA
j_gene: TRBJ1-6

CDR3aa: CATKRKGIAVAGGHEQFF
v_gene: TRBV30
d_gene: TRBD2
j_gene: TRBJ2-1

CDR3aa: CASSNRPNTGELFF
v_gene: TRBV27
d_gene: NA
j_gene: TRBJ2-2

CDR3aa: CASSKVHRLDEQYF
v_gene: TRBV21-1
d_gene: NA
j_gene: TRBJ2-7

CDR3aa: CASSPNARRTPLHF
v_gene: TRBV6-1
d_gene: NA
j_gene: TRBJ1-6

CDR3aa: CASSERQGVKETQYF
v_gene: TRBV5-1
d_gene: TRBD1
j_gene: TRBJ2-5

CDR3aa: CATSRDLGSAGELFF
v_gene: TRBV15
d_gene: NA
j_gene: TRBJ2-2

CDR3aa: CASSPRDGSPLHF
v_gene: TRBV6-5
d_gene: NA
j_gene: TRBJ1-6

CDR3aa: CAWSRGSNQPQHF
v_gene: TRBV30
d_gene: NA
j_gene: TRBJ1-5

CDR3aa: CASSGDRGTQYF
v_gene: TRBV5-6
d_gene: TRBD1
j_gene: TRBJ2-3

CDR3aa: CASSFRTSGRRSSYEQYF
v_gene: TRBV7-2
d_gene: TRBD2
j_gene: TRBJ2-7

CDR3aa: CASSQDAAGVQETQYF
v_gene: TRBV4-1
d_gene: NA
j_gene: TRBJ2-5

CDR3aa: CAWSRPMGLLAQFF
v_gene: TRBV30
d_gene: TRBD2
j_gene: TRBJ2-1

CDR3aa: CASSLGGLGGELFF
v_gene: TRBV28
d_gene: TRBD2
j_gene: TRBJ2-2

CDR3aa: CASSSGEGGQPQHF
v_gene: TRBV5-1
d_gene: NA
j_gene: TRBJ1-5

CDR3aa: CASSQGRINEQFF
v_gene: TRBV4-3
d_gene: NA
j_gene: TRBJ2-1

CDR3aa: CASSEDRGRAFF
v_gene: TRBV2
d_gene: TRBD1
j_gene: TRBJ1-1

CDR3aa: CASSLGAGGTRNSPLHF
v_gene: TRBV5-1
d_gene: TRBD1
j_gene: TRBJ1-6

CDR3aa: CASSLGQPTNGYTF
v_gene: TRBV5-4
d_gene: NA
j_gene: TRBJ1-2

CDR3aa: CASSGTIASYNEQFF
v_gene: TRBV5-1
d_gene: TRBD2
j_gene: TRBJ2-1